The entry below gives a single T cell receptor beta chain sequence along with its context. The data derive from a study of blood T cell repertoires in COVID-19. The CDR3 runs 15 residues. V lost 4 bases, J lost 4 bases, and 14 bases lay in between. Germline V gene data show CDR1 as MNHEY and CDR2 as SVGAGI. Sequencing was performed with immunoSEQ multiplex PCR; in TCRdb, only in-frame clones are kept and a portion is missing. The sample yields about 190,000 clones, around 80% seen once. What was sequenced was peripheral blood. This TCR came from a human donor in a cohort sampled during active COVID-19. This chain links TRBV6-5 with TRBJ1-3, with D maybe TRBD1 (6 bases). DNA of the CDR3: TGTGCCAGCAGTTTCCTAACAGGGTCCGGAAACACCATATATTTT. Residues: CASSFLTGSGNTIYF.